The 23 T cell receptor beta chains below all came from one sample that was sequenced in a study of beta chain features in type 1 diabetes. Expressed TCRB transcripts were sequenced because the isolated RNA had all been reverse transcribed beforehand. Libraries were prepared by immunoSEQ multiplex PCR; TCRdb keeps only in-frame clonotypes and omits some of them. The data contain around 340,000 clones, approximately 8.2% of them singletons. The specimen was central memory CD4+ T cells from blood. The receptors derive from a woman under 30 in good health.

This clone was seen repeatedly, ten times or more. V and J are TRBV7-6 and TRBJ2-6; 8 bases match TRBD2. This CDR3 has 16 residues. V lost 5 bases, J lost 2 bases, and 5 bases stayed unmatched. Germline V gives CDR1 SGHVS, CDR2 FNYEAQ. Here the CDR3 reads CASSPSGGAGANVLTF. The DNA of the CDR3 is TGTGCCAGCAGCCCCTCGGGGGGGGCTGGGGCCAACGTCCTGACTTTC.

This clone has a count of ten or more. The V gene is TRBV9, the J gene TRBJ2-3, with D possibly being TRBD2 (5 bases). V was cut by 4 bases and J by 7 bases, with 19 bases left in between. Germline CDR1 is SGDLS and CDR2 is YYNGEE. This CDR3 is 15 amino acids long. The CDR3 sequence: CASSPLAHLANTQYF. For the CDR3, the DNA is TGTGCCAGCAGCCCTCTAGCACACCTGGCTAATACGCAGTATTTT.

V gene TRBV7-2 combines with J gene TRBJ2-1, with 9 positions matching TRBD1. Germline CDR1 and CDR2: SGHTA and FQGNSA. Trimming at V came to 3 bases and at J to 9 bases, leaving 9 bases not matched to a gene. The length of the CDR3 is 15 residues. The CDR3 region is CASSLYDRGKSEQFF. Here the CDR3 DNA reads TGTGCCAGCAGCTTGTACGACAGGGGGAAAAGTGAGCAGTTCTTC.

The chain recombines TRBV18 with TRBJ1-1; D possibly corresponds to TRBD1 (5 bases). The CDR3 sequence is 13 residues long. With 6 bases removed from V and 4 bases from J, the gap between germline ends came to 12 bases. The germline gives CDR1 KGHSH, CDR2 LQKENI. The CDR3 nucleotides read TGTGCCAGCTCCGGGACTAGCGGCACTGAAGCTTTCTTT. This sequence encodes CASSGTSGTEAFF.

In its sample, this clone was seen a few times. The chain uses TRBV2 and TRBJ1-1; 9 nucleotides match TRBD1. The V and J ends lost 5 bases and 3 bases, in that order; junction bases with no gene match: 7. The CDR3 length is 15 residues. The germline gives CDR1 SNHLY, CDR2 FYNNEI. The DNA of the CDR3 is TGTGCCAGCAGTTGGACAGGGGCTGGAGACACTGAAGCTTTCTTT. It translates to CASSWTGAGDTEAFF.

The J gene is TRBJ2-3, the V gene TRBV11-2, with 8 positions matching TRBD2. Unmatched junction bases numbered 4, after V lost 1 base and J lost 4 bases. Germline lookup yields CDR1 SGHAT and CDR2 FQNNGV. The CDR3 contains 15 residues. The CDR3, as DNA: TGTGCCAGCAGCTTAGGGGGACTAGTGGCAGATACGCAGTATTTT. This translates into CASSLGGLVADTQYF. The entire variable domain, with the rest obtained from reference TRBV11-2 and TRBJ2-3, is as follows: EAGVAQSPRYKIIEKRQSVAFWCNPISGHATLYWYQQILGQGPKLLIQFQNNGVVDDSQLPKDRFSAERLKGVDSTLKIQPAKLEDSAVYLCASSLGGLVADTQYFGPGTRLTVL.

This clone was counted ten times or more. The chain couples TRBV2 to TRBJ2-3; D may be TRBD2 (6 bases). Trimming left V 7 bases short and J 1 base short, with 9 bases between. The V gene's germline CDR1 is SNHLY and CDR2 FYNNEI. The CDR3 has 13 residues. For the CDR3, the DNA is TGTGCCAGCAAGGCTAGCGGCACAGATACGCAGTATTTT. Residues: CASKASGTDTQYF. The variable domain in full, with the rest retrieved from reference TRBV2 and TRBJ2-3, is EPEVTQTPSHQVTQMGQEVILRCVPISNHLYFYWYRQILGQKVEFLVSFYNNEISEKSEIFDDQFSVERPDGSNFTLKIRSTKLEDSAMYFCASKASGTDTQYFGPGTRLTVL.

This clone was seen only a few times. This chain connects TRBV5-1 to TRBJ2-3, with 8 bases that match TRBD1. With 4 bases clipped from V and 5 bases from J, the junction kept 9 bases outside the gene matches. Germline CDR1 SGHRS, CDR2 YFSETQ. The CDR3 is 15 amino acids. This CDR3 is CASSTDRGLGDTQYF. In DNA form, the CDR3 reads TGCGCCAGCAGCACAGACAGGGGCTTGGGAGATACGCAGTATTTT.

In this sample, this clone turned up a few times. J is TRBJ2-5 and V is TRBV5-6, with D possibly matching TRBD2 (5 bases). Germline loops: CDR1 SGHDT, CDR2 YYEEEE. Trimming took off 6 bases at V and 4 bases at J, with 16 bases between the two ends. The CDR3 runs to 14 residues. This CDR3 reads CASTYGVAPETQYF. The CDR3 DNA reads as TGTGCCAGCACCTACGGGGTAGCGCCAGAGACCCAGTACTTC. The variable domain in full, completed from reference TRBV5-6 and TRBJ2-5, reads DAGVTQSPTHLIKTRGQQVTLRCSPKSGHDTVSWYQQALGQGPQFIFQYYEEEERQRGNFPDRFSGHQFPNYSSELNVNALLLGDSALYLCASTYGVAPETQYFGPGTRLLVL.

V usage is TRBV28 and J usage is TRBJ2-7; the D gene is possibly TRBD1 (6 bases). The CDR3 has 15 residues. Trimming stripped 3 bases from V and 7 bases from J, with 19 bases between. Germline CDR1 and CDR2: MDHEN and SYDVKM. The CDR3 DNA sequence: TGTGCCAGCAGTTTCATCCGGGCAGGGGTTGGAGAGCAGTACTTC. This translates into CASSFIRAGVGEQYF.

The chain employs TRBV28 and TRBJ2-1; TRBD2 aligns across 11 bases. The CDR3 spans 18 residues. The V and J ends lost 2 bases and 7 bases, in that order; junction bases with no gene match: 13. Germline V lookup: CDR1 MDHEN, CDR2 SYDVKM. This chain's CDR3 is CASSLGMVAGGQSNEQFF. Here the CDR3 DNA reads TGTGCCAGCAGTTTAGGTATGGTAGCGGGAGGGCAGTCGAATGAGCAGTTCTTC.

The chain joins TRBV18 to TRBJ2-1; 12 bases match TRBD2. J gave up 7 bases and V 3 bases, and 7 bases lay outside the gene matches. Germline CDR1 and CDR2: KGHSH and LQKENI. The CDR3 consists of 16 residues. The CDR3 DNA sequence: TGTGCCAGCTCACCCAGACTAGCGGGAGTTGGTAATGAGCAGTTCTTC. Translated: CASSPRLAGVGNEQFF.

The rearrangement links TRBV29-1 to TRBJ1-1, with 8 bases lining up with TRBD1. The CDR3 totals 15 residues. The germline CDR1 and CDR2 sequences are SQVTM and ANQGSEA. Losses at the gene ends were 1 base for V and 3 bases for J; bases not matched to a gene: 7. The CDR3 sequence is CSVEGETGEHTEAFF. CDR3 sequence (DNA): TGCAGCGTTGAAGGAGAGACAGGGGAGCACACTGAAGCTTTCTTT.

The rearrangement links TRBV9 to TRBJ1-1; tentative D call: TRBD1 (6 bases). V lost 4 bases and J 1 base, leaving 14 bases between the germline ends. From germline, CDR1 is SGDLS and CDR2 YYNGEE. The CDR3 extends over 15 amino acids. For the CDR3, the DNA is TGTGCCAGCAGCATTCGCGCAGGGGAGAACACTGAAGCTTTCTTT. Translating gives CASSIRAGENTEAFF.

J is TRBJ2-7 and V is TRBV29-1; 8 nucleotides line up with TRBD1. The V and J ends lost 4 bases and 0 bases, in that order; junction bases with no gene match: 5. Germline V gene lookup returns CDR1 SQVTM and CDR2 ANQGSEA. This CDR3 contains 14 residues. CDR3 nucleotides: TGCAGCGTTGTAAGGACAGGGAGCTCCTACGAGCAGTACTTC. This translates into CSVVRTGSSYEQYF.

The chain is built from TRBV6-5 and TRBJ2-7, with 7 bases fitting TRBD1. Germline V CDR1 and CDR2: MNHEY, SVGAGI. This CDR3 has 13 residues. J lost 7 bases, V lost 6 bases, and 9 bases had no gene match. CDR3 nucleotide sequence: TGTGCCAGCAGACCAGGACAGGCATTGGAGCAGTACTTC. Its translation: CASRPGQALEQYF.

This clone was counted a few times. The chain couples TRBV19 to TRBJ1-1; D perhaps matches TRBD1 (5 bases). CDR3 length: 12 amino acids. V lost 10 bases and J 1 base, leaving 10 bases between the germline ends. Germline CDR1 and CDR2: LNHDA and SQIVND (reference sequence). CDR3 nucleotides: TGTGCCACCTCGACAGCGAACACTGAAGCTTTCTTT. It specifies CATSTANTEAFF.

This clone was recorded at least ten times. CDR3 amino acids: CASTLTKNYGYTF. CDR3 nucleotides: TGCGCCAGCACTCTGACAAAAAACTATGGCTACACCTTC. V and J are TRBV23-1 and TRBJ1-2; D not resolved. TRBV23-1 falls under the ORF class, with uncertain function. The germline V and J ends were trimmed by 7 bases and 2 bases, with 11 bases remaining between them. The CDR3 length is 13 residues.

The rearrangement uses TRBV5-1 and TRBJ1-3, with TRBD1 as a possible D gene (5 bases). From germline, CDR1 is SGHRS and CDR2 YFSETQ. Trimming left V 7 bases short and J 0 bases short, with 11 bases between. CDR3 length equals 14 residues. In DNA, the CDR3 is TGCGCCAGCTCAACAGGAGACTCTGGAAACACCATATATTTT. Residues: CASSTGDSGNTIYF.

This clone was detected only a few times. As DNA, the CDR3 is TGTGCCAGCAGCCCCCCCCGGTCCGAAGCTTTCTTT. It yields the protein CASSPPRSEAFF. This sequence joins TRBV7-9 and TRBJ1-1, with no clear D. Germline V gives CDR1 SEHNR, CDR2 FQNEAQ (reference sequence). CDR3 length equals 12 residues. V lost 5 bases to trimming and J lost 8 bases, with 12 bases between them.

The chain combines TRBV2 with TRBJ2-3; weak D call: TRBD1 (5 bases). The CDR3 has 15 amino acids. V was trimmed by 10 bases and J by 1 base, leaving 18 bases between them. CDR1 SNHLY and CDR2 FYNNEI come from the germline V gene. This chain's CDR3 is CATKKQGTGTDTQYF. The DNA for the CDR3 is TGTGCCACGAAAAAGCAGGGCACGGGCACAGATACGCAGTATTTT.

The chain joins TRBV4-2 to TRBJ2-1; no clear D gene. CDR3 length equals 12 residues. Per the germline V gene, CDR1 is LGHNA and CDR2 is YNFKEQ. V lost 2 bases to trimming and J lost 6 bases, with 5 bases between them. The CDR3 is CASSQTGNEQFF. For the CDR3, the DNA is TGTGCCAGCAGCCAAACGGGCAATGAGCAGTTCTTC.

This clone was recorded many times. CDR3 in amino acids: CASSLGDSYNEQFF. The CDR3 DNA sequence: TGTGCCAGCAGCTTGGGAGACTCCTACAATGAGCAGTTCTTC. The chain carries TRBV5-8 and TRBJ2-1; D unresolved. V was clipped by 0 bases and J by 0 bases, with 4 bases between them. Germline assignment: CDR1 SGHTS and CDR2 YDEGEE. CDR3 length equals 14 residues.